These 3 T cell receptor beta chains came from one sample sequenced in a study of radiotherapy plus CTLA-4 blockade in lung cancer. Using immunoSEQ multiplex PCR, the repertoire was profiled, and TCRdb retains in-frame clones only, with some absent. Altogether more than 90,000 clones are present, around 84% being singletons, with the ten largest covering approximately 3.5%. This sample comprised peripheral blood, obtained from a patient treated with radiotherapy plus ipilimumab. The receptors derive from a human donor with non-small cell lung cancer that progressed on radiotherapy plus ipilimumab. Some clones in this sample may be carry-over from other donors' samples.

The chain is built from TRBV4-1 and TRBJ2-5, with TRBD2 as a possible D gene (6 bases). This CDR3 comprises 14 residues. CDR1 and CDR2 from the germline V gene are MGHRA and YSYEKL. V lost 0 bases and J lost 7, with 12 bases in between. CDR3 sequence: CASSQDWQGGTQYF. The CDR3 DNA reads TGCGCCAGCAGCCAAGATTGGCAGGGAGGGACCCAGTACTTC.

V usage is TRBV27 and J usage is TRBJ2-1; tentative D call: TRBD2 (6 bases). Germline V gene lookup returns CDR1 MNHEY and CDR2 SMNVEV (reference sequence). Trimming stripped 3 bases from V and 3 bases from J, with 12 bases between. The length of the CDR3 is 15 residues. This CDR3 reads CASSLEGPLYNEQFF. The CDR3 region has the DNA TGTGCCAGCAGTTTGGAGGGACCCCTCTACAATGAGCAGTTCTTC.

This clone was seen a handful of times. This sequence joins TRBV6-4 and TRBJ2-6; a weak D match, TRBD1 (6 bases). The germline gives CDR1 MRHNA, CDR2 SNTAGT. The CDR3 runs 15 residues. The V end was cut by 0 bases, the J end by 3 bases, with 6 bases between. The CDR3, as DNA: TGTGCCAGCAGTGACTCGACAGGTGGGGCCAACGTCCTGACTTTC. Protein product: CASSDSTGGANVLTF.